This TCR beta chain was obtained from a study of shared T cell receptors in the human thymus (dated by TCRdb to the early 2020s). Broadly, across the study: The study examined how self-reactive, shared T-cell receptor alpha chains are generated in the human thymus.

Of note for this clone: Its antigen remains undetermined. One base away there is no much larger clone; base qualities are not given.

The receptor library was made with the immunoSEQ multiplex PCR assay. As stored in TCRdb, this immuneACCESS dataset retains in-frame rearrangements with V and J assigned. A fraction of the clones does not appear; measured against another copy, unresolved V genes explain less than half of the discrepancy, and the remainder lacks a known reason. This sample is represented by 650,000 to 950,000 clones; approximately 83% of them were singletons. The ten largest make up under 0.012% of the sample. V and J are truncated by 5 bases and 5 bases respectively, leaving an intervening sequence of 15 bases. Taken from the germline V gene (reference sequence), the CDR1 and CDR2 loops are SSHAT and FNYEAQ. The CDR3 runs 14 residues from the cysteine to the phenylalanine. Of all the DNA, just the CDR3 is kept, 42 bases in frame from base 1. Another study also made use of these data, one on human thymus T cells. Looking at the second paper: Immunologically healthy infants undergoing open corrective cardiac surgery for congenital heart defects in Finland were used as donors. The thymus tissue came from surgical resects taken out during corrective cardiac surgery. Biased V and J gene segment usage appeared to be present in both thymic and peripheral blood repertoires. Highly overlapping thymic TCR repertoires among unrelated individuals were reported in the related research. TCR alpha and beta repertoires from fewer than ten infant thymus samples and a few related peripheral blood samples were characterized in the study. The cohort included six male and a couple of female infants, with donor ages spanning 7 to 244 days. After being mechanically released from the tissue, thymocytes were kept at -70 degrees C in pellets of about 9-32 million cells. A QIAsymphony instrument was used to extract genomic DNA from frozen cell pellets. Using the immunoSEQ multiplex PCR assay, the TCRB and TCRAD loci were amplified from a standardized quantity of quality-controlled genomic DNA. The amplicons covered the V(D)J region and were long enough to include the CDR3 and to identify the V and J genes. The amplicons were sequenced on an Illumina platform via the commercial immunoSEQ service. Primer bias and sequencing errors were corrected using previously described methods, and TCRAD and TCRB definitions followed the IMGT database. The repertoires were analysed using immunoSEQ Analyzer 3.0 and VDJTools for basic statistics, V/J segment usage, diversity estimates, rarefaction and pairwise overlap. Diversity was estimated with Chao1, ChaoE, Efron-Thisted, Shannon and inverse Simpson indices, and also on datasets down-sampled to the smallest sample. For repertoire overlap, CDR3 nucleotide sequence, V gene and J gene had to match strictly, and clustering was done by Jaccard-based multidimensional scaling. On average, about 730,000 unique TCRB clonotypes were obtained from thymus samples, compared with around 78,000 from blood samples.

The sample consisted of thymocytes. The chain is made from TRBV7-7 and TRBJ1-2; a weak D assignment points to TRBD1 (5 bases agree). The TCR was taken from a girl less than two years old with a congenital heart defect. Donor details come from another sample of the same person, matched by shared clones. CDR3 sequence: CASSVGREEYGYTF. The sequence in DNA is TGTGCCAGCAGCGTGGGCAGGGAAGAGTATGGCTACACCTTC.